This TCR beta chain was found in a study of shared clonotypes between healthy human individuals. Study overall: Plates per donor: three CD4 naive, three CD4 memory, two CD8 naive, one CD8 memory.

The V and J ends lost 8 bases and 2 bases respectively, with 10 bases between them. This CDR3 is 13 amino acids long. Per the germline V gene, CDR1 is SEHNR and CDR2 is FQNEAQ (reference sequence). This clone was observed a few times. Assay: immunoSEQ multiplex PCR; the TCRdb copy retains only in-frame clones and omits some. Of 2.3 million or so clones listed, about 92% are singletons. V and J are TRBV7-9 and TRBJ1-3; D unresolved. The sequencing input was naive CD4+ T cells from PBMCs. Stated subset: CD45RA+ positively selected. The TCR was taken from a man aged 18-30 years in good health. Some clones in this sample may be carry-over from other donors' samples. The CDR3 coding sequence is TGTGCCAGCCGCTCTTCTCCTGGAAACACCATATATTTT. This encodes CASRSSPGNTIYF.